This T cell receptor beta chain was found in a study of cytomegalovirus exposure and HLA in healthy donors. The donors gave bone marrow, and they were healthy. It was with 60 Vbeta and 13 Jbeta primers that the PCR ran. Some clones are missing from TCRdb's copy, which holds only in-frame ones; the method was immunoSEQ multiplex PCR. In all, the sample yields about 46,000 clones. Germline V gene data show CDR1 as MNHEY and CDR2 as SVGAGI. The V end lost 3 bases, the J end lost 2 bases, and 11 bases lay between the germline ends. CDR3 length equals 15 residues. Sequenced material: PBMCs. The chain combines TRBV6-5 with TRBJ2-1; D is ambiguous. This clonotype was obtained from a woman aged 40-49 years in good health and CMV-seronegative. The CDR3 loop reads CASSYRLDPYNEQFF. As DNA, the CDR3 is TGTGCCAGCAGTTATCGCCTAGACCCCTACAATGAGCAGTTCTTC.